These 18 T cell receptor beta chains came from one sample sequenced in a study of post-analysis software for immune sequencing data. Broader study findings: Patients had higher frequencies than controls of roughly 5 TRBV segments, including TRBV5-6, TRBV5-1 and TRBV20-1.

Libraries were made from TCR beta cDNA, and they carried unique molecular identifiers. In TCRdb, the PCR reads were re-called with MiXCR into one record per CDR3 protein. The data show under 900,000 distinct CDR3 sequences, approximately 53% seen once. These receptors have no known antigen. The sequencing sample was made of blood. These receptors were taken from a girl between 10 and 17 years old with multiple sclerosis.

CDR3: CASSIVIGQGLNYGYTF. The CDR3 bases are TGTGCCAGTAGTATTGTTATCGGACAGGGGCTTAACTATGGCTACACCTTC. The chain is built from TRBV19 and TRBJ1-2, with TRBD1 matching 9 bases. V trimming: 3 bases; J trimming: 1 base; junction bases outside the gene matches: 9. The germline gives CDR1 LNHDA, CDR2 SQIVND (reference sequence). The CDR3 runs to 17 residues.

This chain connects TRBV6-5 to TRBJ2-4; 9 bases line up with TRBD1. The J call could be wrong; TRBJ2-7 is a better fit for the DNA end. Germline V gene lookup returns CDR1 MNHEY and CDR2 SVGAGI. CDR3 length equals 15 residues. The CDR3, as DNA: TGTGCCAGCAGTCTAAAGGGACAGGGTTTCCACGAGCAGTACTTC. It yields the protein CASSLKGQGFHEQYF.

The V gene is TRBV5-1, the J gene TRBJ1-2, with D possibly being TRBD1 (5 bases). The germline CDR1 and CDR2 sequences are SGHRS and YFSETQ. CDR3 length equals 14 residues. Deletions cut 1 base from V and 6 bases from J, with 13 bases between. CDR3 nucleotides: TGCGCCAGCAGCTTGTCACCGGGGCCAGATGGCTACACCTTC. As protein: CASSLSPGPDGYTF.

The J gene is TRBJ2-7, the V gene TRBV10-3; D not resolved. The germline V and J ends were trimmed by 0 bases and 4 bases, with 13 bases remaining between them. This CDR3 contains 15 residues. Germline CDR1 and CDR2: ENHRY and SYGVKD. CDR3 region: CAISESVSGNYEQYF. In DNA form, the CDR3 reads TGTGCCATCAGTGAGTCGGTGTCAGGTAATTACGAGCAGTACTTC.

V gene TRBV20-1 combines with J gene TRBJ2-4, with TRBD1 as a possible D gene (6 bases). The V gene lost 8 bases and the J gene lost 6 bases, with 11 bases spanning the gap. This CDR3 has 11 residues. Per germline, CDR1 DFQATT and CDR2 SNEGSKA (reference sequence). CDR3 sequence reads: CSMGAGNIQYF. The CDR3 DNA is TGCAGTATGGGGGCGGGAAACATTCAGTACTTC.

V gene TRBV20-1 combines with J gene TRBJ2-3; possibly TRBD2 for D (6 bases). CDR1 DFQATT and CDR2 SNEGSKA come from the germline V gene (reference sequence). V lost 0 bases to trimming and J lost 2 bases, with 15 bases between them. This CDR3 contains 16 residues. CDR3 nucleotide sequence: TGCAGTGCTAGAGATACAGCTAGCGACTTCACAGATACGCAGTATTTT. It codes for CSARDTASDFTDTQYF.

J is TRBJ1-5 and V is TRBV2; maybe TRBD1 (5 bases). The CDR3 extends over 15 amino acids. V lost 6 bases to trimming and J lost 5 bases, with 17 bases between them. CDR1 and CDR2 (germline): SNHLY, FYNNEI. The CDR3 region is CASRSERGTHQPQHF. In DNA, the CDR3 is TGTGCCAGCAGATCCGAGAGGGGAACTCATCAGCCCCAGCATTTT.

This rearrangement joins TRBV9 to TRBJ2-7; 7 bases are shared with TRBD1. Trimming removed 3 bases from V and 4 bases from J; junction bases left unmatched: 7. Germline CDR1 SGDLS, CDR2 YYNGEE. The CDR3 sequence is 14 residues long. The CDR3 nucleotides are TGTGCCAGCAGCGCACAGGGGCCGGAGTACGAGCAGTACTTC. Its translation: CASSAQGPEYEQYF.

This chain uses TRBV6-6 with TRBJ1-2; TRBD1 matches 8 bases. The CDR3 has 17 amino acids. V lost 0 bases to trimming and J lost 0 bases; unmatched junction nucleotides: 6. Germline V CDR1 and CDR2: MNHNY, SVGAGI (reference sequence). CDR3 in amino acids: CASSYSQGGLANYGYTF. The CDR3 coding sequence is TGTGCCAGCAGTTACTCACAGGGGGGTTTGGCTAACTATGGCTACACCTTC.

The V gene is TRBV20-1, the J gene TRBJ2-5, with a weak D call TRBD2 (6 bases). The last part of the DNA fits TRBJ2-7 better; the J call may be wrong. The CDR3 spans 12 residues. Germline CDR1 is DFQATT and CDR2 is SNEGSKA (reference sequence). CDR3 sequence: CSASTGAYEQYF. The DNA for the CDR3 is TGCAGTGCTTCAACGGGGGCCTACGAGCAGTACTTC.

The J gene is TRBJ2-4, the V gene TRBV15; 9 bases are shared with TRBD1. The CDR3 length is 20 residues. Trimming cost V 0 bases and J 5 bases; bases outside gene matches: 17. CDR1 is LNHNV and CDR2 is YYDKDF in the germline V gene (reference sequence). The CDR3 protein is CATSRDPIGRQGGYQNIQYF. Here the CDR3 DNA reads TGTGCCACCAGCAGAGATCCTATAGGGCGACAGGGGGGTTACCAAAACATTCAGTACTTC.

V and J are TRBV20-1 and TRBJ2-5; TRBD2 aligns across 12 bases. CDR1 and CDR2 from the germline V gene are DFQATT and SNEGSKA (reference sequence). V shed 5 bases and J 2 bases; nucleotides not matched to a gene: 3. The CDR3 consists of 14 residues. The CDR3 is CSAPLAGGQETQYF. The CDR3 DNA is TGCAGTGCTCCTCTAGCGGGGGGGCAAGAGACCCAGTACTTC.

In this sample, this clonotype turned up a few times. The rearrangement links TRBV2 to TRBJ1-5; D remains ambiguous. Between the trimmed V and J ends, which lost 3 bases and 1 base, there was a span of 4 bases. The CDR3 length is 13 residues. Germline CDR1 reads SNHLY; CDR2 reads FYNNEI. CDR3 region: CASSDSSNQPQHF. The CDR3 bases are TGTGCCAGCAGTGATTCCAGCAATCAGCCCCAGCATTTT.

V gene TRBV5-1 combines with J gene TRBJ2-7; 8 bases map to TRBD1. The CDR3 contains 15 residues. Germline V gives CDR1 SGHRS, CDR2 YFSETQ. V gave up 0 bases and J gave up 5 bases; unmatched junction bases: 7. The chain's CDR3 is CASSLGQGIFNEQYF. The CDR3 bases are TGCGCCAGCAGCTTGGGACAGGGGATCTTCAACGAGCAGTACTTC.

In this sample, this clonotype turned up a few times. This CDR3 is CASSAGDSRLWEQYF. CDR3 bases: TGTGCCAGCAGTGCTGGGGACAGCCGGCTGTGGGAGCAGTACTTC. The rearrangement joins TRBV6-1 to TRBJ2-7; 7 bases map to TRBD1. This CDR3 has 15 amino acids. After removal of 4 bases from V and 7 bases from J, the junction contained 13 bases not matched to a gene. In germline, CDR1 is MNHNS, CDR2 SASEGT.

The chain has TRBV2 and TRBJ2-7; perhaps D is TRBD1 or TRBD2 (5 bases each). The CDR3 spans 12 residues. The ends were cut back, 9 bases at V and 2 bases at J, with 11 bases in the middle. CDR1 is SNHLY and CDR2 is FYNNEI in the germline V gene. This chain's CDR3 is CARRDGTYEQYF. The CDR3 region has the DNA TGTGCCAGGAGGGACGGCACCTACGAGCAGTACTTC.

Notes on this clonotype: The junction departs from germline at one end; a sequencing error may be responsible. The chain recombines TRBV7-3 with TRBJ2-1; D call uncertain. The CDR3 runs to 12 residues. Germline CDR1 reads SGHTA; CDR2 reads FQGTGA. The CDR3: CANSFRYNEQFF. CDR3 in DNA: TGTGCCAACAGCTTCCGCTACAATGAGCAGTTCTTC.

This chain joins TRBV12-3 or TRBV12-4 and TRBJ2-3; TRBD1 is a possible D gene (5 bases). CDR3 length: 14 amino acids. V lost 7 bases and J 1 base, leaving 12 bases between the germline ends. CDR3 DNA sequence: TGTGCCAGCACCGCGACAGCAGGCACAGATACGCAGTATTTT. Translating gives CASTATAGTDTQYF.